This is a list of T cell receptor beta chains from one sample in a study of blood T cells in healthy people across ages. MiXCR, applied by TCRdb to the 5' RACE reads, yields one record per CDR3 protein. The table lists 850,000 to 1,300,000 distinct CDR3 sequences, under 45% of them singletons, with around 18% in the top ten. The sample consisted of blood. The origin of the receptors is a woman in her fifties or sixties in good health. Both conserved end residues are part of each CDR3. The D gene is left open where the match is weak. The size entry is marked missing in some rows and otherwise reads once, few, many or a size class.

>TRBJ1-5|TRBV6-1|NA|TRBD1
TGTGCCAGCAGAGGGGACAGAATTTATCAAGGGCCCCAGCATTTT
CASRGDRIYQGPQHF
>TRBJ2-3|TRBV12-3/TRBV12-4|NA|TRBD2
TGTGCCAGCAGACCTAGCGGGAACGCAGATACGCAGTATTTT
CASRPSGNADTQYF
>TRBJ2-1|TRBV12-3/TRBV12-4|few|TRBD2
TGTGCCAGCAGTCCTCAGCGGGGGAATTACAATGAGCAGTTCTTC
CASSPQRGNYNEQFF
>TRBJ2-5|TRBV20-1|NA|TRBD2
TGCAGTGCTGACGGGACTAGCGGGAGTGAGACCCAGTACTTC
CSADGTSGSETQYF
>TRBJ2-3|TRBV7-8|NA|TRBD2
TGTACCAGCAGCCCGCGAACTAGCGGGAAAACAGATACGCAGTATTTT
CTSSPRTSGKTDTQYF
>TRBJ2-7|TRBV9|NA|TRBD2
TGTGCCAGCAGCGTCGGGACTAGCGGGACGAGCGAGCAGTACTTC
CASSVGTSGTSEQYF
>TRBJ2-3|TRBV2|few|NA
TGTGCCAGCACTAAACTAGGGTCTCGCACAGATACGCAGTATTTT
CASTKLGSRTDTQYF
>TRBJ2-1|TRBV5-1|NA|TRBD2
TGCGCCAGCAGCGGGAGGGCGACTAGCGGGACAAATGAGCAGTTCTTC
CASSGRATSGTNEQFF
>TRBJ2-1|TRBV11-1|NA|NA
TGTGCCAGCAGAGTTCGGGCAGGAGCCTACAATGAGCAGTTCTTC
CASRVRAGAYNEQFF
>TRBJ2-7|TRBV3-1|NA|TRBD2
TGTGCCAGCAGCCCCCGGACTAGCGGGCTTTACGAGCAGTACTTC
CASSPRTSGLYEQYF
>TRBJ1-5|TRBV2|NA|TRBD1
TGTGCCAGCAGTGACGCCGGGACAGGCCCCAATCAGCCCCAGCATTTT
CASSDAGTGPNQPQHF
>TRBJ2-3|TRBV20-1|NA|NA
TGCAGTGCTACCGACCGTGGGAGTACAGATACGCAGTATTTT
CSATDRGSTDTQYF
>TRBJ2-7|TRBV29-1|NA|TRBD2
TGCAGCGTTACTAGCGGTGGGTCCTACGAGCAGTACTTC
CSVTSGGSYEQYF